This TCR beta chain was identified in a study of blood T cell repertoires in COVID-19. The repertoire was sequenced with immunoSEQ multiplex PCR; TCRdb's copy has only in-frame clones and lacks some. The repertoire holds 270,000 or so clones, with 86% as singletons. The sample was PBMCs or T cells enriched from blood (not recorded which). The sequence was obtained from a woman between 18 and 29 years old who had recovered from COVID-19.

The CDR3 region has the DNA TGTGCCACCAGCGCTAAAATGAGGACAGAGCAAGAGACCCAGTACTTC. Translating it yields CATSAKMRTEQETQYF. V is TRBV15 and J is TRBJ2-5; weak D call: TRBD1 (6 bases). Germline lookup yields CDR1 LNHNV and CDR2 YYDKDF (reference sequence). The length of the CDR3 is 16 residues. Trimming removed 5 bases at V and 2 bases at J, with 18 bases between.